Sequencing of this T cell receptor beta chain was carried out in a study of cytomegalovirus exposure and HLA in healthy donors (TCRdb year 2017). Regarding the complete study: An earlier analysis of approximately 550 of the donors reported roughly 300 Gb of sequence data and approximately 110 million unique TCR beta sequences from 150 million to 200 million T cells. An earlier analysis of approximately 630 of the donors applied high-throughput TCR beta sequencing to assess whether each TCR beta V gene segment acted as functional or pseudogenic. To predict cytomegalovirus infection status, the study brought together high-throughput TCR immunosequencing, statistical association of individual TCRs with disease status, and machine learning. All discovery cohort repertoires had been generated using a single sequencing platform. The later analysis used no new phenotypic data to find candidate immune exposures, relying instead on TCR beta sequences and their occurrence across donors. Approximately 300 gigabases of sequencing data and around 85 million unique TCR sequences made up an early release that covered fewer than 650 HLA-typed donors. The aim of the study was to test whether cataloging public T cell receptors could identify signatures of past pathogen exposure. The study profiled the T cell repertoires of under 850 subjects by immunosequencing and related them to cytomegalovirus serostatus. A later analysis re-analyzed previously published TCR beta repertoires from 666 donors and added high-resolution HLA genotyping to study TCR occurrence patterns. On average, roughly 250,000 unique TCR beta nucleotide sequences were sequenced per donor among 398 genotyped donors of the cohort, with roughly 18% of those sequences being non-productive. Because of strong linkage in the cohort, a few DR-DQ haplotypes were treated as single units for association and clustering. Alongside the repertoire data, information on donor age, sex, ethnicity and CMV serostatus was compiled. Of the approximately 400 genotyped donors, about 80% fell in the genetic ancestry cluster associated with self-reported Caucasian donors. A later genetic analysis took genome-wide SNP genotypes for about three fifths of the 666 donors and used that subset as a discovery cohort. HLA typing covered class I and class II loci at four-digit resolution. The number of typed donors differed by locus: about 629-630 for A, B, C, DRB1 and DQB1; 522 for DQA1; some 590 for DPA1; and about 450 for DPB1. Along with the approximately 700-subject first cohort, a separate validation cohort of over a hundred different subjects was used. General findings and caveats noted by the study authors: In a later analysis, several top co-occurrence clusters were reported to appear linked to parvovirus B19, influenza, CMV and Epstein-Barr virus. It was suggested by the authors that the approach could potentially be generalized to other disease states and immunological phenotypes. Cytomegalovirus status was reported to be diagnosed by the classifier with high specificity and sensitivity in both the original and validation cohorts. According to a later analysis, most CMV-associated TCR beta chains appeared to be HLA-restricted, and the HLA associations seemed to be driven largely by CMV exposure. In the study, 150 to 200 TCR beta chains were listed as associated with cytomegalovirus. Compared with equally common non-associated chains, HLA-associated TCR beta chains in a later analysis were more clonally expanded and had lower generation probabilities. A group of highly shared sequence variants was considered likely to be a technical artifact of the sequencing pipeline. When HLA alleles, especially DR and DQ, strongly co-occurred, TCR associations were difficult to assign to individual alleles. While some public TCRs were present in many individuals, most TCR sequences turned up only very rarely across donors. Because some donors lacked HLA typing at each locus, the association tests relied only on the typed subset. Compared with the 666-donor mean, donors in an Asian-associated ancestry cluster had fewer N-insertions in productive TCRs, according to a later genetic analysis. Specific HLA alleles were associated with some 15,000 TCR beta sequences at a false discovery rate of 0.05 in a later analysis. In vitro tests confirmed that a few of the cytomegalovirus-associated TCR beta chains recognize cytomegalovirus antigens. Approximately 18 rarely observed V segments, including chromosome 9 orphons, were excluded from the earlier analysis of approximately 600 of the donors because counts were too low. The cohort was sequenced for TCR beta chains only, and without alpha or paired-chain data the features that could be detected were limited. Broadly in line with IMGT annotations, most TCR beta V segments showed up in productive rearrangements about 87% or about 30% of the time in an earlier analysis of 587 of the donors. Linkage disequilibrium might explain the correlated functional status among segregating V segments, but an unknown experimental factor could not be ruled out. The presence/absence analyses assumed that sequencing depth was roughly uniform across donors, and that assumption may not be true. Immune exposure information for the cohort was limited to CMV serostatus. An association between a missense DCLRE1C variant and V-gene and J-gene trimming of TCR beta chains was found in a later genetic analysis and replicated in an independent cohort. In a later analysis, TCR association rates were found to vary across HLA loci, with the most associated TCRs seen for DRB1 alleles and the fewest for HLA-C alleles. A further reported finding was that TCR beta sequences accurately predicted the HLA-A and HLA-B alleles for most subjects in the first cohort.

Library method: the immunoSEQ multiplex PCR assay. A mixture of 60 forward primers for TCR Vbeta segments and 13 reverse primers for TCR Jbeta segments was used in the multiplex PCR. The CDR3 region of rearranged TCR beta genes was amplified from genomic DNA with a multiplex PCR assay. Amplified TCR beta libraries were sequenced as 87-base-pair reads on the Illumina HiSeq System. In the source study's methods: A later analysis counted 75 million to 100 million unique TCR beta chains across the approximately 700 repertoires, and around 9.9 million of these chains were shared by at least two donors. A nearest-neighbor algorithm error-corrected the raw reads and collapsed the reads into unique sequences, merging closely related sequences to remove PCR and sequencing errors. CDR3 sequences were aligned to IMGT reference sequences to assign V, D and J gene segments. For a sequence to be retained, at least a six-nucleotide match to both a V gene segment and a J gene segment was required. Rearrangements were called productive when the CDR3 lacked stop codons and stayed in frame with V and J; all others were non-productive. Following IMGT convention, CDR3 was defined as the stretch from the second conserved V-encoded cysteine up to the conserved J-encoded phenylalanine. Sequences without an unambiguous match to a single V gene segment were excluded from the earlier analysis of 587 of the donors. An earlier analysis of under 750 of the donors called V segments functional above 56.7% productive rearrangements and segregating when the between-donor standard deviation exceeded 5%. A statistical classification framework was developed to diagnose cytomegalovirus status using the catalog of TCR beta chain sequences. In a later analysis, V and J genes were assigned by comparing TCR nucleotide sequences against IMGT/GENE-DB human TR gene sequences. In a later analysis, CDR3 sequences and most-parsimonious VDJ recombination scenarios were assigned using the TCRdist pipeline. In a later analysis, each TCR beta chain was defined by its CDR3 amino acid sequence together with its V-gene family, and reads without a unique V-gene family were excluded. As a way to deal with suspected cross-contamination and a sequencing artifact, a later analysis dropped nearly 600 nucleotide sequences that were highly shared and had low generation probability. A later analysis calculated a clonal expansion index for each public chain from normalized within-repertoire ranks of inferred template counts. Generation probabilities in a later analysis came from a VDJ recombination model fitted to out-of-frame rearrangements, and those results were checked against IGoR. Hypergeometric tests were used in a later analysis to score TCR-TCR, TCR-HLA and TCR-CMV co-occurrence, with a repertoire-size bias correction applied to the TCR pairs. In a later analysis, false discovery rates were estimated by permuting HLA or CMV assignments 20 times. In a later analysis, co-occurring TCRs were grouped using DBSCAN, and TCRdist sequence similarity was added for clustering within HLA-allele-positive subsets. Co-occurrence clustering excluded repertoires with fewer than 30,000 or more than 120,000 public chains, plus five with anomalous nucleotide sharing. TCRdb carries this immuneACCESS record with in-frame sequences only. Its versions omit some clonotypes, under half of them owing to an unresolved V gene in the studies checked, with the rest unexplained. V and J calls and clone size are copied from that table; D and trimming were computed from the DNA. Recorded for this sample are roughly 120,000 clones; roughly 82% of them occurred a single time. The top ten clonotypes cover roughly 5.8% of the sample.

In total, around 600 healthy bone marrow donors made up the cohort. At the time of sampling, every cohort member was nominally healthy, though immune exposures that went unrecorded were likely present. The donor was CMV seropositive and was included in the group of 250 to 350 seropositive cohort members. Every donor gave a peripheral blood sample, and the peripheral blood mononuclear cells from that sample were used for TCR beta sequencing. Genomic DNA was extracted from the blood cell samples with the Qiagen DNeasy Blood Extraction Kit. A note on this clone: This receptor's antigen is unknown. No clone much larger than this one lies a single base away; base qualities are absent.

This clonotype was sampled from a man between 18 and 29 years old in good health and CMV-seropositive. Input material: PBMCs.

The CDR3 corresponds to CASSPRARAVYGYTF. The sequenced DNA: TGTGCCAGCAGCCCGAGGGCACGGGCCGTCTATGGCTACACCTTC. Recombination joined TRBV5-6 with TRBJ1-2; no D segment can be confidently identified. Deletion took 4 bases off V and 4 bases off J, with a span of 17 bases between the germline ends. The germline V gene yields SGHDT for CDR1 and YYEEEE for CDR2. The CDR3 covers 15 residues, taking in both the cysteine and the phenylalanine. The CDR3 DNA has 45 bases and is translated from base 1.